This T cell receptor (beta chain) appears in the sequencing data of a study of cytomegalovirus exposure and HLA in healthy donors. Whole-study results and caveats: There were about 160 TCR beta chains listed as cytomegalovirus-associated. For most subjects, TCR beta sequences were reported to predict HLA-A and HLA-B alleles with accuracy.

Concerning this clone: Its cognate antigen is unknown.

With 60 Vbeta and 13 Jbeta primers, the PCR was carried out. Produced via immunoSEQ multiplex PCR; TCRdb's table is partial and in-frame only. This sample has tens of thousands of clones, with about 84% found just once. This TCR came from a man aged 45-60 years in good health and CMV-seronegative. The source material was PBMCs.

For the CDR3, the DNA is TGTGCCAGCAGCCCGGAGGGGACAGGCGCCTACGAGCAGTACTTC. Protein product: CASSPEGTGAYEQYF. The genes are TRBV11-3 and TRBJ2-7; 8 bases match TRBD1. The CDR3 has 15 residues. CDR1 is SGHNT, CDR2 YENEEA, per germline. The ends lost 5 bases at V and 2 bases at J; junction bases unmatched: 8.